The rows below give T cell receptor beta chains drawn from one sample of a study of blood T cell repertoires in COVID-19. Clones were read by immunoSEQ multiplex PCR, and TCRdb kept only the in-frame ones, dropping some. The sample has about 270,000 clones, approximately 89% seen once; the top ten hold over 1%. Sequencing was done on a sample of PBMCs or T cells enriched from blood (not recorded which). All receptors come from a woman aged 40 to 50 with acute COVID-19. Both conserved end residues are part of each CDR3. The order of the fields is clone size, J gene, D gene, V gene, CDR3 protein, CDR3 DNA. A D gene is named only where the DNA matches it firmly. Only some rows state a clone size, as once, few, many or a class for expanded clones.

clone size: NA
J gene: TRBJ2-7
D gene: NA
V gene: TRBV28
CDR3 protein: CASSYTLAAGPSYEQYF
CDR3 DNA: TGTGCCAGCAGCTATACCCTCGCGGCGGGGCCCTCCTACGAGCAGTACTTC

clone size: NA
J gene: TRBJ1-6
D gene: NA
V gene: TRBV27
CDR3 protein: CASSLQGFNSPLHF
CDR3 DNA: TGTGCCAGCAGTTTACAGGGATTTAATTCACCCCTCCACTTT

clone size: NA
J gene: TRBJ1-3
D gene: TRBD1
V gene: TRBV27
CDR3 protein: CASSPDTGAGNTIYF
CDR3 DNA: TGTGCCAGCAGTCCCGACACAGGGGCTGGAAACACCATATATTTT

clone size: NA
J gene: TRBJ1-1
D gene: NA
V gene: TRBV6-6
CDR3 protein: CASGGGQLNTEAFF
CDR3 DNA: TGTGCCAGCGGAGGAGGTCAGCTTAACACTGAAGCTTTCTTT

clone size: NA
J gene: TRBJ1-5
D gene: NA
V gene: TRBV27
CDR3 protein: CASSSVNQPQHF
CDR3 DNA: TGTGCCAGCAGTTCGGTCAATCAGCCCCAGCATTTT

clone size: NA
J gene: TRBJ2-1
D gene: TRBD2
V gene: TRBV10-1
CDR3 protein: CASSSYLRLAESNEQFF
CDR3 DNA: TGCGCCAGCAGTAGCTACTTGAGACTAGCGGAAAGCAATGAGCAGTTCTTC

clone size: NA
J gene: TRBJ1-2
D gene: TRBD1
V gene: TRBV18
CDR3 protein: CASSPPGRGPYGYTF
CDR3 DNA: TGTGCCAGCTCACCACCCGGGAGGGGGCCATATGGCTACACCTTC

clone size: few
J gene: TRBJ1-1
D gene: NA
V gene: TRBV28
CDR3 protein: CASSLVQAWGTEAFF
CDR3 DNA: TGTGCCAGCAGTTTGGTACAGGCGTGGGGCACTGAAGCTTTCTTT

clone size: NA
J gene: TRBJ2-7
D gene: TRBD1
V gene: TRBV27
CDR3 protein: CASSFSPWGQGMHEQYF
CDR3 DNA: TGTGCCAGCAGTTTCTCCCCCTGGGGACAGGGGATGCACGAGCAGTACTTC

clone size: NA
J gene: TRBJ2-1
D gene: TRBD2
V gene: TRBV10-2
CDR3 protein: CASSPGTSGSQGYNEQFF
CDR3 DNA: TGCGCCAGCAGTCCCGGGACTAGCGGGTCTCAAGGCTACAATGAGCAGTTCTTC

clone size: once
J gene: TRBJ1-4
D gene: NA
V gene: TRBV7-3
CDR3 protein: CASSLAPGVNEKLFF
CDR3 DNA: TGTGCCAGCAGCTTGGCACCAGGGGTTAATGAAAAACTGTTTTTT

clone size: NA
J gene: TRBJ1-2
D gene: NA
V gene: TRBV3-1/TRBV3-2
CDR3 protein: CASSQTGKGYTF
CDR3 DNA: TGTGCCAGCAGCCAAACCGGGAAAGGCTACACCTTC

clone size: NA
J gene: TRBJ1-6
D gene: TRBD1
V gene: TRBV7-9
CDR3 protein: CASSQGDTGSNSPLHF
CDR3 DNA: TGTGCCAGCAGTCAGGGGGATACAGGGAGTAATTCACCCCTCCACTTT

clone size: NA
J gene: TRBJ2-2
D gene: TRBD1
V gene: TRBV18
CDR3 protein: CASSPPGTGGGDGELFF
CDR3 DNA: TGTGCCAGCTCACCACCTGGGACAGGGGGCGGCGACGGGGAGCTGTTTTTT

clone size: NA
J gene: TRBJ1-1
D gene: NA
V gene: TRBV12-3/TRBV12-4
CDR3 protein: CASRRYRDTEAFF
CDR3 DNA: TGTGCCAGTCGCCGGTACAGGGACACTGAAGCTTTCTTT

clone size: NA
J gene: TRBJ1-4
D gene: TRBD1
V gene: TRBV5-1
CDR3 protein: CASSDRGREKLFF
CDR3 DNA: TGCGCCAGCTCCGACAGGGGGCGGGAAAAACTGTTTTTT

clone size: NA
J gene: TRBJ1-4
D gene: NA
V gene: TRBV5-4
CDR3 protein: CASSLEGVEKLFF
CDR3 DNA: TGTGCCAGCAGCTTGGAGGGGGTTGAAAAACTGTTTTTT

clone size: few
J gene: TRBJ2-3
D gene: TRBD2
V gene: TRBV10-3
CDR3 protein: CAISVGTSGALDTQYF
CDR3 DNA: TGTGCCATCAGTGTCGGGACTAGCGGGGCCCTAGATACGCAGTATTTT